This T cell receptor beta chain was identified during a study of spatial heterogeneity in lung cancer. Study-level background: Alpha-chain detections were consistently fewer than beta-chain detections among the sequences.

This clonotype was observed many times. Time point: sample taken at primary tumor resection. Researchers sequenced whole RNA taken from tumor, nontumor lung or frozen PBMC without sorting. The donor group consisted of 72 patients who had untreated, early-stage non-small cell lung cancer. The presence of a unique molecular identifier marked each TCR cDNA molecule. Each CDR3 protein is one row after TCRdb ran MiXCR on the 5' RACE reads. The table includes over 14,000 distinct CDR3 sequences, about a tenth detected once. The J segment lost 8 bases and the V segment lost 4 bases, leaving 9 bases of the junction unmatched. Germline V CDR1 and CDR2: SGHRS, YFSETQ. The CDR3 totals 14 residues.

Sequencing used PBMCs, obtained at surgery. The J gene is TRBJ2-1, the V gene TRBV5-1, with 7 bases that match TRBD1. This TCR derives from a male donor with early-stage non-small cell lung cancer. CDR3 DNA: TGCGCCAGCAGCCTGGCCGACAGGGTGCATGAGCAGTTCTTC. This gives the protein CASSLADRVHEQFF. Based on the CDR3 plus reference TRBV5-1 and TRBJ2-1, the full variable domain is KAGVTQTPRYLIKTRGQQVTLSCSPISGHRSVSWYQQTPGQGLQFLFEYFSETQRNKGNFPGRFSGRQFSNSRSEMNVSTLELGDSALYLCASSLADRVHEQFFGPGTRLTVL.